This T cell receptor (beta chain) was observed in a study of T cell responses to AZD1222 COVID-19 vaccine. Whole-study findings and limits: Spike as a whole was targeted by vaccine-associated CD4 TCRs, dominant at 160-218 and 743-854. The sample set comprised mostly white British donors with more females, and clonal diversity was possibly underestimated.

As concerns this clone: What it recognizes is unknown.

Sequenced by immunoSEQ multiplex PCR; TCRdb stores in-frame clones only, minus some. This sample has 150,000 or so clones, with around 92% found just once. CDR1 is SGHVS, CDR2 FQNEAQ, per germline. The V end lost 4 bases, the J end lost 0 bases, and 12 bases lay between the germline ends. The CDR3 length is 15 residues. This rearrangement joins TRBV7-8 to TRBJ1-1; no clear D gene. The source is an adult in good health. Specimen: peripheral blood, collected on day 0 of AZD1222 vaccination. The CDR3 loop is CASSSRAQMNTEAFF. The CDR3, as DNA: TGTGCCAGCAGCTCTAGAGCGCAGATGAACACTGAAGCTTTCTTT.